Listed below are T cell receptor beta chains from one sample, sequenced in a study of tumour-infiltrating T cells in Burkitt lymphoma. Some clones are missing from TCRdb's copy, which holds only in-frame ones; the method was immunoSEQ multiplex PCR. Of about 2,200 clones listed, roughly 15% were seen once; the top ten hold 10%. The sequenced sample consisted of tumor tissue. All receptors come from a human donor with Burkitt lymphoma. Each CDR3 is given with its conserved first and last residue.

CDR3	length	V
CASRATGTNEKLFF	14	TRBV10-2
CASSLANSLDEKLFF	15	TRBV5-1
CASSTRQGKNIQYF	14	TRBV5-6
CASSRPGQGVVGTQYF	16	TRBV6-6
CASSDRISYEQYF	13	TRBV6-1
CATSWMDGELFF	12	TRBV15
CASSPPNYGYTF	12	TRBV18
CASSPMGGEQYF	12	TRBV5-1
CASMDILQWGEQFF	14	TRBV19
CSGYREHTDTQYF	13	TRBV29-1
CASSEGGGYGYTF	13	TRBV2
CASSVGTATYEQYF	14	TRBV9
CASSRAVAGGSYEQYF	16	TRBV5-4
CASSGGDLSGNTIYF	15	TRBV5-1
CASNCEVGNTGELFF	15	TRBV21-1
CSGLGGNIQYF	11	TRBV29-1
CASNEQGGAHYGYTF	15	TRBV28
CASSRSVSQNEKLFF	15	TRBV7-2
CASSTGPISSYEQYF	15	TRBV7-2
CASRNPTGSQAHF	13	TRBV6-1
CASSGGSSWGYTF	13	TRBV7-9
CASSWGLDTGELFF	14	TRBV5-1
CASSFQGDQPQHF	13	TRBV9
CASSSGLAGYNEQFF	15	TRBV9